This T cell receptor beta chain came from a study of CD8 T cells in Susac syndrome. Points from the study as a whole: The authors acknowledged that their TCR sequencing and HLA analysis involved a relatively small number of individuals.

The V gene's germline CDR1 is SGHRS and CDR2 YFSETQ. V was trimmed by 0 bases and J by 9 bases, leaving 10 bases between them. The CDR3 totals 13 residues. Random-hexamer reverse transcription was applied to 0.5 to 1 ug RNA. Amplification of TCR beta CDR3 used immunoSEQ multiplex PCR across 54 Vbeta and 13 Jbeta. MiXCR was run by TCRdb on the immunoSEQ multiplex PCR reads, yielding one entry per CDR3 protein. Here the sample spans 180,000 or so distinct CDR3 sequences, just under 95% being singletons. Controls matched for age and sex were healthy donors. Negative isolation was used for CD8+ and CD4+ T cells, and FACS enrichment was applied to TEMRA cells. A note on this clonotype: The antigen is unknown.

The sample comprised CD4+ T cells from PBMCs. This chain uses TRBV5-1 with TRBJ2-4, with D maybe TRBD2 (5 bases). The TCR comes from a human donor in good health. CDR3 bases: TGCGCCAGCAGCTTGGCCCTTACTAGCATTCAGTACTTC. Protein product: CASSLALTSIQYF.